The rows below give T cell receptor beta chains drawn from one sample of a study of cytomegalovirus exposure and HLA in healthy donors. Libraries were prepared by immunoSEQ multiplex PCR; TCRdb keeps only in-frame clonotypes and omits some of them. The specimen's table records roughly 30,000 clones. Sequenced input: PBMCs. These receptors all come from a female donor in good health and CMV-seronegative. CDR3s include the opening cysteine and the closing phenylalanine or tryptophan. Fields, in order: V gene, D gene, J gene, CDR3 protein, CDR3 DNA. The D gene is left open where the match is weak.

TRBV9	.	TRBJ2-2	CASSVYSGELFF	TGTGCCAGCAGCGTATACTCCGGGGAGCTGTTTTTT
TRBV6-6	.	TRBJ1-1	CASSPDRYTEAFF	TGTGCCAGCAGTCCTGACAGGTACACTGAAGCTTTCTTT
TRBV5-1	.	TRBJ1-4	CASSSGSVNEKLFF	TGCGCCAGCAGCTCCGGGTCGGTAAATGAAAAACTGTTTTTT
TRBV18	.	TRBJ2-1	CASSPVTTVYNEQFF	TGTGCCAGCTCACCAGTGACAACCGTCTACAATGAGCAGTTCTTC
TRBV9	.	TRBJ2-2	CASSVAQGGTGELFF	TGTGCCAGCAGCGTAGCTCAGGGGGGTACCGGGGAGCTGTTTTTT
TRBV11-3	.	TRBJ1-1	CASSTGLNTEAFF	TGTGCCAGCAGCACCGGACTAAACACTGAAGCTTTCTTT
TRBV29-1	.	TRBJ2-1	CSVDDRARGRNEQFF	TGCAGCGTTGACGACCGGGCCCGGGGGAGAAATGAGCAGTTCTTC
TRBV4-1	TRBD1	TRBJ1-5	CASSPFGQGSNQPQHF	TGCGCCAGCAGCCCTTTCGGACAGGGGAGCAATCAGCCCCAGCATTTT
TRBV29-1	.	TRBJ1-2	CSVERGLYGYTF	TGCAGCGTTGAACGAGGTCTCTATGGCTACACCTTC
TRBV14	TRBD1	TRBJ2-7	CASSPTGHRGWREQYF	TGTGCCAGCAGCCCAACCGGGCACAGGGGATGGAGGGAGCAGTACTTC